Listed below are T cell receptor beta chains from one sample, sequenced in a study of cytomegalovirus exposure and HLA in healthy donors. Assay used: immunoSEQ multiplex PCR; TCRdb lists only in-frame clones, some missing. Found here are 90,000 to 100,000 clones, about 81% of them singletons; the top ten hold over 1.1%. Sequencing input: PBMCs. Source of these receptors: a man in his forties in good health and CMV-seronegative. Each CDR3 is given with its conserved first and last residue. D genes are given only for firm matches. Clone size appears in some rows only: once, few, many, or a class for an expanded clone.

size	D	V	J	CDR3	DNA
once	TRBD1	TRBV5-8	TRBJ2-1	CASSPDRAGNEQFF	TGTGCCAGCAGCCCGGACAGGGCGGGCAATGAGCAGTTCTTC
-	-	TRBV5-1	TRBJ1-2	CASSKHRDSNYGYTF	TGCGCCAGCAGCAAGCACAGGGATTCTAACTATGGCTACACCTTC
-	-	TRBV5-4	TRBJ2-1	CASSLGAVNEQFF	TGTGCCAGCAGCTTGGGGGCCGTGAATGAGCAGTTCTTC
few	-	TRBV5-4	TRBJ1-2	CASSLGRAGVVYGYTF	TGTGCCAGCAGCCTGGGTCGGGCAGGGGTAGTCTATGGCTACACCTTC
-	-	TRBV29-1	TRBJ1-4	CSVVGQTTNEKLFF	TGCAGCGTCGTTGGACAGACAACTAATGAAAAACTGTTTTTT
few	-	TRBV5-1	TRBJ2-3	CASSLSGFQTDTQYF	TGCGCCAGCAGCTTGTCAGGGTTCCAGACAGATACGCAGTATTTT
-	-	TRBV27	TRBJ2-7	CASSPTGPLAYEQYF	TGTGCCAGCAGTCCGACAGGCCCTCTCGCCTACGAGCAGTACTTC
-	TRBD1	TRBV6-5	TRBJ2-7	CASSYGTGYEQYF	TGTGCCAGCAGTTACGGGACAGGCTACGAGCAGTACTTC
once	-	TRBV30	TRBJ2-1	CAWTQGNTYNEQFF	TGTGCCTGGACACAGGGAAATACCTACAATGAGCAGTTCTTC
-	-	TRBV6-4	TRBJ2-1	CASSQTGDGVHEQFF	TGTGCCAGCAGTCAGACGGGGGACGGAGTCCATGAGCAGTTCTTC
few	-	TRBV25-1	TRBJ1-1	CASSGRGNTEAFF	TGTGCCAGCAGTGGCCGGGGGAACACTGAAGCTTTCTTT
-	-	TRBV5-4	TRBJ2-5	CASSSARDLKETQYF	TGTGCCAGCAGCTCCGCCCGGGACTTGAAAGAGACCCAGTACTTC
-	-	TRBV14	TRBJ2-2	CASSQYAGSGSTGELFF	TGTGCCAGCAGCCAATACGCGGGGTCAGGGTCCACCGGGGAGCTGTTTTTT
-	TRBD1	TRBV11-3	TRBJ2-3	CASSTRGQADTQYF	TGTGCCAGCAGCACGAGGGGGCAGGCAGATACGCAGTATTTT
-	-	TRBV27	TRBJ2-6	CASSLLTSTSGANVLTF	TGTGCCAGCAGTCTCCTGACAAGTACCTCTGGGGCCAACGTCCTGACTTTC
-	-	TRBV29-1	TRBJ2-7	CSGLTDSYEQYF	TGCAGCGGCCTGACAGACTCCTACGAGCAGTACTTC
-	TRBD2	TRBV10-3	TRBJ2-3	CAISGRGSTDTQYF	TGTGCCATCAGCGGGAGGGGGAGCACAGATACGCAGTATTTT
once	TRBD1	TRBV27	TRBJ2-7	CASSFGTGFREQYF	TGTGCCAGCAGTTTTGGGACAGGGTTTCGCGAGCAGTACTTC
-	-	TRBV7-9	TRBJ2-3	CASSFEGADTQYF	TGTGCCAGCAGCTTTGAGGGGGCAGATACGCAGTATTTT
-	-	TRBV21-1	TRBJ1-2	CASREQGPQERKGYTF	TGTGCCAGCAGAGAACAGGGGCCGCAGGAGAGGAAAGGCTACACCTTC
-	TRBD2	TRBV2	TRBJ2-1	CASSEWTSGGTGQFF	TGTGCCAGCAGTGAATGGACTAGCGGGGGGACTGGGCAGTTCTTC
-	-	TRBV28	TRBJ1-2	CASSLLSGSGYTF	TGTGCCAGCAGTTTACTCTCCGGGAGTGGCTACACCTTC
-	-	TRBV5-4	TRBJ1-1	CAPGSAGNTEAFF	TGTGCACCCGGGTCCGCGGGGAACACTGAAGCTTTCTTT
-	TRBD1	TRBV2	TRBJ1-4	CASTFRGLEKLFF	TGTGCCAGCACGTTCAGGGGGCTTGAAAAACTGTTTTTT
-	TRBD1	TRBV18	TRBJ1-5	CASSPSGQLGQPQHF	TGTGCCAGCTCACCTTCGGGACAGTTAGGTCAGCCCCAGCATTTT
-	TRBD1	TRBV18	TRBJ2-7	CASTTGTENYEQYF	TGTGCAAGCACCACCGGGACAGAAAACTACGAGCAGTACTTC
-	-	TRBV7-9	TRBJ1-1	CASSFQGEAFF	TGTGCCAGCAGCTTTCAGGGAGAAGCTTTCTTT
-	TRBD1	TRBV18	TRBJ1-3	CASSPLLSTGFPLGGNTIYF	TGTGCCAGCTCACCACTTCTCTCGACAGGGTTCCCTCTGGGTGGAAACACCATATATTTT
-	-	TRBV30	TRBJ1-2	CAWRSQGSNYGYTF	TGTGCCTGGAGGTCACAGGGATCTAACTATGGCTACACCTTC
few	TRBD1	TRBV28	TRBJ1-4	CAARTGGEKLFF	TGTGCCGCGAGGACAGGAGGTGAAAAACTGTTTTTT
once	-	TRBV5-1	TRBJ2-3	CASRSQGGDTQYF	TGCGCCAGCAGAAGCCAGGGGGGCGATACGCAGTATTTT
-	-	TRBV7-9	TRBJ1-1	CASSSPGNTEAFF	TGTGCCAGCAGTTCACCAGGGAACACTGAAGCTTTCTTT
-	TRBD2	TRBV19	TRBJ2-5	CASNKRGGGETQYF	TGTGCCAGTAATAAGCGGGGGGGCGGAGAGACCCAGTACTTC
-	-	TRBV6-5	TRBJ1-2	CASSYSISGGYGYTF	TGTGCCAGCAGTTACTCGATAAGCGGGGGCTATGGCTACACCTTC
-	TRBD1	TRBV6-1	TRBJ1-2	CASSNNPDRGSGYTF	TGTGCCAGCAGTAACAATCCAGACAGGGGTAGTGGCTACACCTTC
-	-	TRBV5-1	TRBJ1-1	CASTSDTEAFF	TGCGCCAGCACTTCAGACACTGAAGCTTTCTTT
-	TRBD1	TRBV5-4	TRBJ2-1	CASSLARGLDNEQFF	TGTGCCAGCAGCTTGGCCAGGGGGCTCGACAATGAGCAGTTCTTC
few	-	TRBV5-6	TRBJ2-5	CASSLRPGKETQYF	TGTGCCAGCAGCTTGCGACCGGGGAAAGAGACCCAGTACTTC
-	-	TRBV7-9	TRBJ1-2	CASSSPTVANYGYTF	TGTGCCAGCAGCTCCCCGACAGTCGCTAACTATGGCTACACCTTC
-	-	TRBV5-1	TRBJ1-4	CASSLGQYNEKLFF	TGCGCCAGCAGCTTGGGACAGTATAATGAAAAACTGTTTTTT
-	-	TRBV4-2	TRBJ1-6	CASSIVAPPGGPGDSPLHF	TGTGCCAGCAGCATAGTTGCCCCGCCGGGGGGGCCCGGGGATTCACCCCTCCACTTT
-	TRBD1	TRBV18	TRBJ2-1	CASSRQGYDEQFF	TGTGCCAGCTCCCGACAGGGGTACGATGAGCAGTTCTTC
-	TRBD2	TRBV5-1	TRBJ2-2	CASSLKRGDSKRTGELFF	TGCGCCAGCAGCTTGAAGCGGGGGGACTCGAAGCGCACCGGGGAGCTGTTTTTT
-	-	TRBV19	TRBJ2-7	CASSIRGKGYEQYF	TGTGCCAGTAGTATAAGGGGAAAAGGGTACGAGCAGTACTTC
-	-	TRBV6-4	TRBJ1-6	CASSPRGGNSPLHF	TGTGCCAGCAGCCCCAGGGGTGGAAATTCACCCCTCCACTTT
-	-	TRBV7-9	TRBJ1-2	CAGSLSDYGYTF	TGTGCCGGCAGCTTATCAGACTATGGCTACACCTTC
-	-	TRBV5-6	TRBJ1-6	CASRAGRNNSPLHF	TGTGCCAGCCGAGCGGGGAGGAATAATTCACCCCTCCACTTT
-	TRBD2	TRBV2	TRBJ2-1	CASSGGGGAGEQFF	TGTGCCAGCAGTGGGGGCGGGGGGGCGGGTGAGCAGTTCTTC
-	TRBD1	TRBV2	TRBJ2-5	CASSRTGLQETQYF	TGTGCCAGCAGCAGGACAGGGTTGCAGGAGACCCAGTACTTC
-	-	TRBV11-2	TRBJ2-1	CASSLDTDTRTNEQFF	TGTGCCAGCAGCTTAGATACCGACACCAGAACTAATGAGCAGTTCTTC
-	-	TRBV18	TRBJ2-3	CASSPRHITDTQYF	TGTGCCAGCTCACCACGGCACATCACAGATACGCAGTATTTT
-	-	TRBV6-1	TRBJ2-7	CASIRTRRVPYEQYF	TGTGCCAGCATCCGGACACGGAGGGTTCCCTACGAGCAGTACTTC
once	TRBD2	TRBV19	TRBJ2-3	CASSLPSSGTRSTDTQYF	TGTGCCAGTAGTCTGCCTTCCTCCGGGACTAGGTCCACAGATACGCAGTATTTT